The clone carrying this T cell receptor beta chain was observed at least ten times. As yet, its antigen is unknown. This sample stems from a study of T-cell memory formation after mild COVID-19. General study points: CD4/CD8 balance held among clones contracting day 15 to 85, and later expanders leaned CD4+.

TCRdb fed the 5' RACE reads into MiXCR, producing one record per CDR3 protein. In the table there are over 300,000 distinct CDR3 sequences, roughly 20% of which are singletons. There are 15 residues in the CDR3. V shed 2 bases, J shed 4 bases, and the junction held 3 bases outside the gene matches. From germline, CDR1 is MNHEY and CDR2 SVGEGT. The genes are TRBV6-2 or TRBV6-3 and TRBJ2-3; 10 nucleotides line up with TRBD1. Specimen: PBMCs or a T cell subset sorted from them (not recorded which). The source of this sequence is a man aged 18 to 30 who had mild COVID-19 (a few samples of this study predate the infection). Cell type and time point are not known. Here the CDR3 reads CASSYRDRGADTQYF. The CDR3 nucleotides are TGTGCCAGCAGTTACCGGGACAGGGGTGCAGATACGCAGTATTTT.